This passage covers 18 T cell receptor beta chains from one sample sequenced in a study of PD-1 blockade in classical Hodgkin lymphoma. TCRdb's table, derived via immunoSEQ multiplex PCR, lists solely in-frame clones and lacks some. The profile shows 75,000 to 100,000 clones, roughly 76% of them singletons. All patients experienced relapse after autologous stem cell transplantation, and brentuximab vedotin exposure was variable. Sequences were derived from peripheral blood mononuclear cells (PBMCs), sampled before the second cycle of nivolumab. All receptors derive from a human donor with classical Hodgkin lymphoma.

This clone was recorded once. The chain joins TRBV6-5 to TRBJ2-7, with D perhaps TRBD1 or TRBD2 (5 bases each). In germline, CDR1 is MNHEY, CDR2 SVGAGI. This CDR3 has 11 amino acids. Trimming shortened V by 7 bases and J by 7 bases, and 11 bases separated the two germline ends. CDR3 in amino acids: CASTGWGEQYF. CDR3 in DNA: TGTGCCAGCACGGGGTGGGGGGAGCAGTACTTC.

The chain joins TRBV7-2 to TRBJ2-1; D not certain. The germline gives CDR1 SGHTA, CDR2 FQGNSA. V was trimmed by 7 bases and J by 1 base, leaving 11 bases between them. The CDR3 is 14 amino acids. The CDR3 spells CASNRPSSYNEQFF. DNA for the CDR3: TGTGCCAGCAACCGACCCTCGTCCTACAATGAGCAGTTCTTC.

The V gene is TRBV30, the J gene TRBJ2-1; 8 bases fit TRBD1. From germline, CDR1 is GTSNPN and CDR2 SVGIG (reference sequence). The CDR3 consists of 14 residues. The V gene end was trimmed by 4 bases and the J gene end by 2 bases; junction bases not matched to a gene: 4. The CDR3: CAWTQGATYNEQFF. CDR3 DNA: TGTGCCTGGACTCAGGGGGCCACCTACAATGAGCAGTTCTTC.

The chain recombines TRBV25-1 with TRBJ2-2; D is unresolved. Per the germline V gene, CDR1 is MGHDK and CDR2 is SYGVNS. This CDR3 is built from 13 residues. Trimming removed 2 bases from V and 8 bases from J, with 9 bases in between. In nucleotides, the CDR3 is TGTGCCAGCAGTGAAAATGTCAGGGGGGAGCTGTTTTTT. Translating gives CASSENVRGELFF.

This clone was observed once. This chain joins TRBV5-4 and TRBJ2-1, with 8 bases that match TRBD1. Germline V gene data show CDR1 as SGHNT and CDR2 as YYREEE (reference sequence). This CDR3 has 16 amino acids. With V trimmed by 2 bases and J by 7 bases, 11 bases remained unmatched. This CDR3 reads CASSFGPGQDANEQFF. As DNA, the CDR3 is TGTGCCAGCAGCTTCGGACCGGGACAGGACGCGAATGAGCAGTTCTTC.

This chain links TRBV7-2 with TRBJ2-3; 14 bases fit TRBD2. The CDR3 contains 16 residues. The germline V gene encodes CDR1 SGHTA and CDR2 FQGNSA. With 1 base clipped from V and 12 bases from J, the junction kept 9 bases outside the gene matches. The CDR3 nucleotides read TGTGCCAGCAGCTTAGAGTGGGGACTAGCGGGAGCCCCCCAGTATTTT. It specifies CASSLEWGLAGAPQYF.

This clone appeared once. The chain carries TRBV11-3 and TRBJ2-2; tentative D call: TRBD2 (5 bases). The V end was cut by 5 bases, the J end by 9 bases, with 13 bases between. Germline CDR1 reads SGHNT; CDR2 reads YENEEA. The CDR3 contains 13 residues. The CDR3 region is CASSHEPGRELFF. DNA of the CDR3: TGTGCCAGCAGCCACGAACCGGGAAGGGAGCTGTTTTTT.

The rearrangement joins TRBV19 to TRBJ2-1; no firm D call. V was shortened by 3 bases and J by 6 bases, with 15 bases between the two germline ends. The CDR3 is 15 residues long. Germline CDR1 LNHDA, CDR2 SQIVND (reference sequence). The CDR3 DNA is TGTGCCAGTAGTATGGGCGGAAACCTGCTCAATGAGCAGTTCTTC. Its translation: CASSMGGNLLNEQFF.

This rearrangement joins TRBV6-1 to TRBJ2-7, with unresolved D. Trimming removed 6 bases at V and 2 bases at J, with 14 bases between. Germline CDR1 is MNHNS and CDR2 is SASEGT. The CDR3 has 14 amino acids. CDR3 coding DNA: TGTGCCAGCAGGGTCGTCGGGTTCCCCTACGAGCAGTACTTC. Translated: CASRVVGFPYEQYF.

The rearrangement links TRBV5-1 to TRBJ2-5; 10 bases fit TRBD2. V shed 3 bases and J 5 bases; nucleotides not matched to a gene: 7. The length of the CDR3 is 15 residues. CDR1 and CDR2 from the germline V gene are SGHRS and YFSETQ. The CDR3 spells CASSSLAGGLETQYF. The DNA of the CDR3 is TGCGCCAGCAGCTCCTTAGCGGGAGGCTTGGAGACCCAGTACTTC.

This rearrangement joins TRBV7-2 to TRBJ1-2; TRBD1 might be the D (6 bases). From germline, CDR1 is SGHTA and CDR2 FQGNSA. This CDR3 contains 15 residues. Trimming left V 5 bases short and J 5 bases short, with 18 bases between. CDR3 in amino acids: CASSPRPTGLYGYTF. In nucleotides, the CDR3 is TGTGCCAGCAGCCCCCGGCCTACAGGGCTTTATGGCTACACCTTC.

This chain joins TRBV28 and TRBJ2-7; a possible D gene is TRBD1 (5 bases). The CDR3 extends over 14 amino acids. Germline V lookup: CDR1 MDHEN, CDR2 SYDVKM. The V and J ends lost 5 bases and 2 bases respectively, with 13 bases between them. CDR3 loop: CASSRSDRAYEQYF. As DNA, the CDR3 is TGTGCCAGCAGTAGAAGTGACAGAGCCTACGAGCAGTACTTC.

This rearrangement joins TRBV6-1 to TRBJ2-1; 7 bases align to TRBD2. J gave up 9 bases and V 1 base, and 0 bases lay outside the gene matches. CDR1 MNHNS and CDR2 SASEGT come from the germline V gene. The CDR3 length is 12 residues. The CDR3 sequence is CASSEGGGEQFF. DNA of the CDR3: TGTGCCAGCAGTGAAGGGGGGGGTGAGCAGTTCTTC.

This chain links TRBV19 with TRBJ2-7, with TRBD1 matching over 7 bases. V shed 8 bases, J shed 0 bases, and the junction held 7 bases outside the gene matches. The CDR3 loop spans 14 amino acids. Germline lookup yields CDR1 LNHDA and CDR2 SQIVND (reference sequence). The CDR3 sequence: CASARDSNSYEQYF. In DNA form, the CDR3 reads TGTGCCAGTGCGAGGGACAGCAACTCCTACGAGCAGTACTTC.

The chain joins TRBV5-1 to TRBJ2-1; the D gene is possibly TRBD2 (6 bases). The CDR3 totals 15 residues. Germline V gene data show CDR1 as SGHRS and CDR2 as YFSETQ. V shed 7 bases and J shed 1 base, with 15 bases lying between them. CDR3 in DNA: TGCGCCAGCCATTACGATAGCGGTTCCTACAATGAGCAGTTCTTC. This translates into CASHYDSGSYNEQFF.

This chain connects TRBV9 to TRBJ1-1; D is undetermined. Trimming removed 6 bases at V and 5 bases at J, with 14 bases between. CDR3 length: 13 amino acids. Germline lookup yields CDR1 SGDLS and CDR2 YYNGEE. CDR3 nucleotides: TGTGCCAGCAAGGCACAGCCCATGACTGAAGCTTTCTTT. This codes for CASKAQPMTEAFF. The full variable domain, rest sourced from reference TRBV9 and TRBJ1-1, is DSGVTQTPKHLITATGQRVTLRCSPRSGDLSVYWYQQSLDQGLQFLIQYYNGEERAKGNILERFSAQQFPDLHSELNLSSLELGDSALYFCASKAQPMTEAFFGQGTRLTVV.

The chain has TRBV7-2 and TRBJ2-7; TRBD1 matches 8 bases. With V trimmed by 4 bases and J by 7 bases, 9 bases remained unmatched. The CDR3 has 14 residues. Per the germline V gene, CDR1 is SGHTA and CDR2 is FQGNSA. This CDR3 is CASSSRPGGVEQYF. The CDR3 bases are TGTGCCAGCAGCTCAAGGCCAGGGGGCGTTGAGCAGTACTTC.

The chain joins TRBV11-2 to TRBJ1-1; the D is unclear. Trimming removed 2 bases at V and 5 bases at J, with 9 bases between. CDR1 and CDR2 from the germline V gene are SGHAT and FQNNGV. CDR3 length: 13 residues. The CDR3, as DNA: TGTGCCAGCAGCTTAATGACTGGAACTGAAGCTTTCTTT. Its translation: CASSLMTGTEAFF.